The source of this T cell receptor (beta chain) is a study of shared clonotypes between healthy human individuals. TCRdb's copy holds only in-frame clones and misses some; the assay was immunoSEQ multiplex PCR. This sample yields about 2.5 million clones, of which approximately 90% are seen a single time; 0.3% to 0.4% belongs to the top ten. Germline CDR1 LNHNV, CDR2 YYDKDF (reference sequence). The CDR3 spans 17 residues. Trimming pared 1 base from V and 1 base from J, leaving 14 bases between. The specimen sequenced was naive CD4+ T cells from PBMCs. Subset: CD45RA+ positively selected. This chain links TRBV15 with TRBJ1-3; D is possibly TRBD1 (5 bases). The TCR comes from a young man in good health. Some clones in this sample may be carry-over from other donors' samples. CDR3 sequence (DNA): TGTGCCACCAGCAGAGCCAGGGCGAAACTTTCTGGAAACACCATATATTTT. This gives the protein CATSRARAKLSGNTIYF.